This entry lists 24 T cell receptor beta chains sequenced from one sample in a study of CD8 T cells in Susac syndrome. Reverse transcription of about 0.45 to 1 ug RNA was performed with random hexamers. Using its own MiXCR run on the immunoSEQ multiplex PCR reads, TCRdb lists one record per CDR3 protein. The sample lists 180,000 or so distinct CDR3 sequences; more than 90% were seen once. The sequenced sample consisted of CD4+ T cells from PBMCs. The receptors originated from a human donor in good health.

This chain links TRBV11-2 with TRBJ2-3; no clear D. V lost 1 base and J lost 1, with 6 bases in between. This CDR3 comprises 14 residues. Germline values: CDR1 SGHAT, CDR2 FQNNGV. CDR3 nucleotide sequence: TGTGCCAGCAGCTTAGCGGCAGGCACAGATACGCAGTATTTT. Translating it yields CASSLAAGTDTQYF.

The CDR3 region is CASSVTGGGTQYF. In DNA, the CDR3 is TGTGCCAGCAGCGTTACAGGGGGCGGGACCCAGTACTTC. This sequence joins TRBV9 and TRBJ2-5; 9 bases are a match to TRBD1. Germline CDR1 SGDLS, CDR2 YYNGEE. The CDR3 consists of 13 residues. The J segment lost 7 bases and the V segment lost 2 bases, leaving 3 bases of the junction unmatched. Complete variable domain (other parts from reference TRBV9 and TRBJ2-5): DSGVTQTPKHLITATGQRVTLRCSPRSGDLSVYWYQQSLDQGLQFLIQYYNGEERAKGNILERFSAQQFPDLHSELNLSSLELGDSALYFCASSVTGGGTQYFGPGTRLLVL.

The chain uses TRBV7-2 and TRBJ2-5, with TRBD2 matching 10 bases. Per germline, CDR1 SGHTA and CDR2 FQGNSA. Losses at the gene ends were 4 bases for V and 2 bases for J; bases not matched to a gene: 10. The CDR3 covers 17 residues. CDR3 region: CASSWASGRPEQETQYF. The CDR3 bases are TGTGCCAGCAGCTGGGCTAGCGGGAGACCAGAGCAAGAGACCCAGTACTTC. Full variable domain (missing parts from reference TRBV7-2 and TRBJ2-5): GAGVSQSPSNKVTEKGKDVELRCDPISGHTALYWYRQSLGQGLEFLIYFQGNSAPDKSGLPSDRFSAERTGGSVSTLTIQRTQQEDSAVYLCASSWASGRPEQETQYFGPGTRLLVL.

V usage is TRBV3-1 and J usage is TRBJ1-6; D uncertain. The germline V gene encodes CDR1 LGHDT and CDR2 YNNKEL (reference sequence). The CDR3 spans 13 residues. V was shortened by 0 bases and J by 6 bases, with 3 bases between the two germline ends. The CDR3 here is CASSQESNSPLHF. Here the CDR3 DNA reads TGTGCCAGCAGCCAAGAGAGTAATTCACCCCTCCACTTT.

This clonotype appeared a single time. The chain has TRBV5-6 and TRBJ1-6; the D is unclear. CDR3 length: 14 amino acids. Trimming left V 4 bases short and J 10 bases short, with 15 bases between. Germline CDR1 is SGHDT and CDR2 is YYEEEE. The CDR3 region is CASSRISGGSPLHF. In nucleotides, the CDR3 is TGTGCCAGCAGCCGCATATCAGGCGGATCACCCCTCCACTTT.

This chain connects TRBV7-8 to TRBJ2-5; the D gene is possibly TRBD2 (5 bases). The V gene's germline CDR1 is SGHVS and CDR2 FQNEAQ. This CDR3 comprises 16 residues. Trimming stripped 7 bases from V and 3 bases from J, with 21 bases between. This chain's CDR3 is CASTLQRTRVKETQYF. Written as DNA, the CDR3 is TGTGCCAGCACCCTCCAGCGGACGCGCGTAAAAGAGACCCAGTACTTC.

In this sample, this clonotype turned up once. The chain couples TRBV6-2 or TRBV6-3 to TRBJ1-2, with 7 nucleotides matching TRBD1. In germline, CDR1 is MNHEY, CDR2 SVGEGT. The CDR3 totals 12 residues. The V and J ends lost 8 bases and 4 bases, in that order; junction bases with no gene match: 4. The CDR3: CASRRDSYGYTF. The CDR3 DNA follows: TGTGCCAGCCGCCGGGACAGCTATGGCTACACCTTC.

The chain has TRBV10-3 and TRBJ2-5, with TRBD2 matching over 13 bases. J gave up 5 bases and V 11 bases, and 8 bases lay outside the gene matches. This CDR3 contains 14 residues. In germline, CDR1 is ENHRY, CDR2 SYGVKD. The CDR3 protein is CAATSGGAGETQYF. CDR3 DNA sequence: TGTGCCGCCACTAGCGGGGGGGCCGGTGAGACCCAGTACTTC.

The chain combines TRBV5-4 with TRBJ2-7; 8 nucleotides line up with TRBD1. V lost 1 base to trimming and J lost 5 bases; unmatched junction nucleotides: 5. The CDR3 totals 14 residues. CDR1 and CDR2 from the germline V gene are SGHNT and YYREEE (reference sequence). The CDR3 is CASSLRAGGDEQYF. The CDR3 DNA reads TGTGCCAGCAGCTTGCGGGCAGGGGGCGACGAGCAGTACTTC.

This rearrangement joins TRBV15 to TRBJ2-3; possibly TRBD2 for D (5 bases). Germline assignment: CDR1 LNHNV and CDR2 YYDKDF (reference sequence). Trimming shortened V by 9 bases and J by 3 bases, and 22 bases separated the two germline ends. There are 16 residues in the CDR3. The CDR3 spells CATGDPGDSRTDTQYF. DNA of the CDR3: TGTGCCACTGGGGATCCCGGGGATAGCAGGACAGATACGCAGTATTTT.

This clonotype was seen a handful of times. This chain connects TRBV11-2 to TRBJ1-6; D gene uncertain. Germline CDR1 and CDR2: SGHAT and FQNNGV. There are 14 residues in the CDR3. The V and J ends lost 3 bases and 9 bases respectively, with 12 bases between them. CDR3 bases: TGTGCCAGCAGCTTCGGGGTAGTAGGTTCACCCCTCCACTTT. This translates into CASSFGVVGSPLHF. Combining the CDR3 with reference TRBV11-2 and TRBJ1-6 gives the whole variable domain EAGVAQSPRYKIIEKRQSVAFWCNPISGHATLYWYQQILGQGPKLLIQFQNNGVVDDSQLPKDRFSAERLKGVDSTLKIQPAKLEDSAVYLCASSFGVVGSPLHFGNGTRLTVT.

This chain joins TRBV3-1 and TRBJ1-2; TRBD1 is a possible D gene (5 bases). The CDR3 sequence is 14 residues long. The germline gives CDR1 LGHDT, CDR2 YNNKEL (reference sequence). V was pared by 1 base and J by 5 bases, with 11 bases between. The CDR3 DNA reads as TGTGCCAGCAGCCAAGGAGAAGGGACTTATGGCTACACCTTC. Its protein is CASSQGEGTYGYTF.

V gene TRBV4-3 combines with J gene TRBJ1-2; D gene unclear. This CDR3 is 12 amino acids long. V lost 2 bases, J lost 6 bases, and 7 bases lay in between. Germline-derived CDR1 and CDR2 are LGHNA and YSLEER. CDR3 sequence reads: CASSQQADGYTF. The CDR3 coding sequence is TGCGCCAGCAGCCAACAGGCGGATGGCTACACCTTC.

This chain joins TRBV20-1 and TRBJ1-5, with D tentatively TRBD1 (6 bases). This CDR3 has 16 amino acids. V lost 5 bases, J lost 3 bases, and 20 bases lay in between. Germline V gives CDR1 DFQATT, CDR2 SNEGSKA (reference sequence). This CDR3 reads CSAGGGRGLDNQPQHF. The CDR3 region has the DNA TGCAGTGCTGGGGGGGGCAGGGGATTAGACAATCAGCCCCAGCATTTT.

On this clonotype itself: At one end the junction does not follow the germline gene, possibly because of a read error. The V call is TRBV29-1, the J call TRBJ2-5, with 9 nucleotides matching TRBD2. The length of the CDR3 is 12 residues. The V gene's germline CDR1 is SQVTM and CDR2 ANQGSEA. The CDR3 protein is CVERGAGETQYF. CDR3 nucleotides: TGTGTTGAGCGGGGGGCCGGAGAGACCCAGTACTTC.

In its sample, this clonotype was seen once. The chain employs TRBV3-1 and TRBJ2-7; the D is unclear. The CDR3 has 16 residues. CDR1 and CDR2 (germline): LGHDT, YNNKEL (reference sequence). V dropped 2 bases and J dropped 4 bases, with 18 bases sitting between them. CDR3 coding DNA: TGTGCCAGCAGCCAAAGAAGAGGTAGTAGCTGGTACGAGCAGTACTTC. This translates into CASSQRRGSSWYEQYF.

V usage is TRBV11-1 and J usage is TRBJ2-7; D is uncertain. The CDR3 has 12 amino acids. V was shortened by 7 bases and J by 4 bases, with 11 bases between the two germline ends. Germline CDR1 and CDR2: SGHAT and FQDESV (reference sequence). The CDR3 nucleotides are TGTGCCAGCACCACGAGCAGATACGAGCAGTACTTC. Protein product: CASTTSRYEQYF.

The chain recombines TRBV30 with TRBJ2-1; the match to TRBD2 covers 10 bases. V lost 8 bases to trimming and J lost 2 bases; unmatched junction nucleotides: 3. Germline CDR1 reads GTSNPN; CDR2 reads SVGIG (reference sequence). The CDR3 is 13 amino acids. The DNA for the CDR3 is TGTGCCGTACTAGCGGGGACCTACAATGAGCAGTTCTTC. Amino acid sequence: CAVLAGTYNEQFF. The full variable domain, with the rest looked up from reference TRBV30 and TRBJ2-1, is SQTIHQWPATLVQPVGSPLSLECTVEGTSNPNLYWYRQAAGRGLQLLFYSVGIGQISSEVPQNLSASRPQDRQFILSSKKLLLSDSGFYLCAVLAGTYNEQFFGPGTRLTVL.

The chain recombines TRBV4-2 with TRBJ1-6; no clear D. Germline V lookup: CDR1 LGHNA, CDR2 YNFKEQ. The CDR3 is made up of 15 amino acids. V was trimmed by 1 base and J by 0 bases, leaving 4 bases between them. The CDR3 DNA reads TGTGCCAGCAGCCAAGCTAGCTCCTATAATTCACCCCTCCACTTT. Translation: CASSQASSYNSPLHF.

V usage is TRBV7-9 and J usage is TRBJ2-5; TRBD2 is a possible D gene (6 bases). V lost 1 base and J lost 1, with 10 bases in between. In germline, CDR1 is SEHNR, CDR2 FQNEAQ (reference sequence). CDR3 size: 15 residues. In DNA form, the CDR3 reads TGTGCCAGCAGCTTAGTGGTGGGGGGCCAAGAGACCCAGTACTTC. This sequence encodes CASSLVVGGQETQYF.

The V call is TRBV2, the J call TRBJ2-2; no clear D. The CDR3 spans 19 residues. Germline V lookup: CDR1 SNHLY, CDR2 FYNNEI. Trimming stripped 2 bases from V and 0 bases from J, with 19 bases between. Here the CDR3 reads CASSERATPHNANTGELFF. CDR3 coding DNA: TGTGCCAGCAGTGAAAGGGCCACTCCTCACAACGCGAACACCGGGGAGCTGTTTTTT.

V gene TRBV29-1 combines with J gene TRBJ1-2; TRBD1 agrees at 7 bases. In germline, CDR1 is SQVTM, CDR2 ANQGSEA. CDR3 size: 14 residues. V lost 2 bases, J lost 6 bases, and 9 bases stayed unmatched. CDR3: CSVEPYTGVDGYTF. The CDR3 DNA follows: TGCAGCGTTGAACCCTACACAGGGGTTGATGGCTACACCTTC.

V and J are TRBV7-9 and TRBJ2-1; 8 bases agree with TRBD1. This CDR3 contains 15 residues. Losses at the gene ends were 5 bases for V and 3 bases for J; bases not matched to a gene: 6. Germline lookup yields CDR1 SEHNR and CDR2 FQNEAQ (reference sequence). The CDR3 is CASSPPGQVYNEQFF. The CDR3 DNA reads as TGTGCCAGCAGCCCTCCGGGACAGGTCTACAATGAGCAGTTCTTC.

This chain connects TRBV7-2 to TRBJ1-6; D perhaps matches TRBD1 (5 bases). The CDR3 sequence is 16 residues long. The V and J ends lost 2 bases and 2 bases respectively, with 10 bases between them. Germline values: CDR1 SGHTA, CDR2 FQGNSA. DNA for the CDR3: TGTGCCAGCAGCTTAAACGGGGCCCCCTATAATTCACCCCTCCACTTT. Translated, it gives CASSLNGAPYNSPLHF.